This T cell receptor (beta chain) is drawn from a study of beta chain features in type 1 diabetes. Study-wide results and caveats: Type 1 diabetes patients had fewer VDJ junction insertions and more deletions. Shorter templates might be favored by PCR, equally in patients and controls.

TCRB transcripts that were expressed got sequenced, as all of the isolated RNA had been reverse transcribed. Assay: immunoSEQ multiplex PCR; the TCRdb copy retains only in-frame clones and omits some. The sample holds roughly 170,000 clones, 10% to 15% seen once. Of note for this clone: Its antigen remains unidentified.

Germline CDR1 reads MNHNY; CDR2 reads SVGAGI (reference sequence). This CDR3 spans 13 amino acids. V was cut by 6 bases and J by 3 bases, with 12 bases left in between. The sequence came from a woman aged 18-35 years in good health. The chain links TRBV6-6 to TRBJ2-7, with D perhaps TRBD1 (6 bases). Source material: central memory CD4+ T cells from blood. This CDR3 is CASSQGIHYEQYF. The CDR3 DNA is TGTGCCAGCAGCCAGGGGATACACTACGAGCAGTACTTC.